In its sample, the clone carrying this TCR beta chain was seen a few times. The record originates from a study of blood T cell repertoires in COVID-19. This CDR3 has 15 residues. Germline V gives CDR1 SGHTA, CDR2 FQGTGA. The V and J ends lost 5 bases and 4 bases respectively, with 15 bases between them. Clones were sequenced by immunoSEQ multiplex PCR, and TCRdb holds only the in-frame ones, with some missing. The repertoire holds about 100,000 clones, with 80% to 90% as singletons. This rearrangement joins TRBV7-3 to TRBJ2-1, with D maybe TRBD2 (5 bases). The sequence was collected from a woman aged 45 to 65 who had recovered from COVID-19. The material sequenced was PBMCs or T cells enriched from blood (not recorded which). The CDR3 DNA follows: TGTGCCAGCAGCCCTAGCCGAACAGTGTACAATGAGCAGTTCTTC. It codes for CASSPSRTVYNEQFF. The complete variable domain, with remaining parts taken from reference TRBV7-3 and TRBJ2-1, reads GAGVSQTPSNKVTEKGKYVELRCDPISGHTALYWYRQSLGQGPEFLIYFQGTGAADDSGLPNDRFFAVRPEGSVSTLKIQRTERGDSAVYLCASSPSRTVYNEQFFGPGTRLTVL.